These 15 T cell receptor beta chains were all obtained from the same sample, sequenced in a study of CD8 T cells in Susac syndrome. RNA amounts of roughly 0.45 to 1 ug underwent reverse transcription with random hexamers. MiXCR was run by TCRdb on the immunoSEQ multiplex PCR reads, yielding one entry per CDR3 protein. The table lists 150,000 to 200,000 distinct CDR3 sequences, approximately 93% of them singletons. The specimen sequenced was CD4+ T cells from PBMCs. These receptors were collected from a human donor with multiple sclerosis.

This clonotype was seen once. The chain links TRBV5-1 to TRBJ2-7, with 10 nucleotides matching TRBD2. Trimming took 4 bases from V and 1 from J; bases not matched to a gene: 8. The germline gives CDR1 SGHRS, CDR2 YFSETQ. This CDR3 spans 16 amino acids. CDR3 loop: CASSKGTSAESYEQYF. The CDR3 bases are TGCGCCAGCAGCAAAGGGACTAGCGCGGAGTCCTACGAGCAGTACTTC.

The J gene is TRBJ2-7, the V gene TRBV20-1, with 7 bases lining up with TRBD1. Germline assignment: CDR1 DFQATT and CDR2 SNEGSKA (reference sequence). CDR3 size: 14 residues. Trimming cost V 4 bases and J 6 bases; bases outside gene matches: 12. DNA for the CDR3: TGCAGTGCTATCAGGGACAGTCCCTCCCCCGAGCAGTACTTC. Its translation is CSAIRDSPSPEQYF.

J is TRBJ1-5 and V is TRBV30; maybe TRBD1 (6 bases). There are 11 residues in the CDR3. Germline CDR1 reads GTSNPN; CDR2 reads SVGIG (reference sequence). V lost 0 bases and J 9 bases, leaving 6 bases between the germline ends. The CDR3 sequence: CAWSVQGPQHF. DNA for the CDR3: TGTGCCTGGAGTGTACAGGGGCCCCAGCATTTT.

This clonotype came up once. CDR3 in DNA: TGCAGTGCTAGGAGCTATAGCACAGATACGCAGTATTTT. The encoded protein is CSARSYSTDTQYF. This chain links TRBV20-1 with TRBJ2-3; D unresolved. The CDR3 covers 13 residues. Germline V gene lookup returns CDR1 DFQATT and CDR2 SNEGSKA (reference sequence). V was clipped by 3 bases and J by 0 bases, with 7 bases between them.

The chain recombines TRBV14 with TRBJ1-1; D ambiguous. The V gene lost 3 bases and the J gene lost 1 base, with 6 bases spanning the gap. This CDR3 has 13 residues. Looked up from germline, CDR1 is SGHDN and CDR2 is FVKESK. In DNA form, the CDR3 reads TGTGCCAGCAGCCAGGATCAGAACACTGAAGCTTTCTTT. Encoded protein: CASSQDQNTEAFF. Using reference TRBV14 and TRBJ1-1 for the parts outside the CDR3, the full variable domain is EAGVTQFPSHSVIEKGQTVTLRCDPISGHDNLYWYRRVMGKEIKFLLHFVKESKQDESGMPNNRFLAERTGGTYSTLKVQPAELEDSGVYFCASSQDQNTEAFFGQGTRLTVV.

CDR3 nucleotide sequence: TGCAGCTCCCGAGGGGGGTTTGGCGGGAGGGGGTACCAAGAGACCCAGTACTTC. Its translation is CSSRGGFGGRGYQETQYF. This chain connects TRBV29-1 to TRBJ2-5; 9 bases map to TRBD2. CDR1 and CDR2 from the germline V gene are SQVTM and ANQGSEA. CDR3 size: 18 residues. V lost 8 bases and J lost 0; bases outside the gene matches: 19. The full variable domain, completed using reference TRBV29-1 and TRBJ2-5, is SAVISQKPSRDICQRGTSLTIQCQVDSQVTMMFWYRQQPGQSLTLIATANQGSEATYESGFVIDKFPISRPNLTFSTLTVSNMSPEDSSIYLCSSRGGFGGRGYQETQYFGPGTRLLVL.

This CDR3 is CASIRVTGELFF. The DNA for the CDR3 is TGTGCCAGCATAAGGGTCACCGGGGAGCTGTTTTTT. This chain connects TRBV12-3 or TRBV12-4 to TRBJ2-2; D is unresolved. Deletions cut 7 bases from V and 4 bases from J, with 7 bases between. The CDR3 length is 12 residues.

The chain has TRBV12-3 or TRBV12-4 and TRBJ2-1; 7 positions agree with TRBD2. This CDR3 spans 14 amino acids. The V segment lost 4 bases and the J segment 8 bases; nucleotides outside the gene matches: 8. CDR3 DNA: TGTGCCAGCAGTTGGGCAGGGACTAATGATGAGCAGTTCTTC. This encodes CASSWAGTNDEQFF.

The chain is built from TRBV29-1 and TRBJ2-7, with 8 nucleotides matching TRBD2. This CDR3 has 14 residues. Unmatched junction bases numbered 7, after V lost 4 bases and J lost 2 bases. The V gene's germline CDR1 is SQVTM and CDR2 ANQGSEA. CDR3 coding DNA: TGCAGCGTTGGCAAGCTAGCGGGTACCTACGAGCAGTACTTC. As protein: CSVGKLAGTYEQYF.

The rearrangement uses TRBV24-1 and TRBJ2-1; a weak D match, TRBD2 (5 bases). V was shortened by 10 bases and J by 4 bases, with 7 bases between the two germline ends. This CDR3 has 11 amino acids. Germline CDR1 reads KGHDR; CDR2 reads SFDVKD. This chain's CDR3 is CATGAYNEQFF. The DNA for the CDR3 is TGTGCCACGGGAGCGTACAATGAGCAGTTCTTC.

The count of this clonotype is one. CDR3 amino acids: CAWSSWTGTNEQFF. CDR3 nucleotides: TGTGCCTGGAGTAGCTGGACAGGGACCAATGAGCAGTTCTTC. V is TRBV30 and J is TRBJ2-1; 8 bases map to TRBD1. The germline gives CDR1 GTSNPN, CDR2 SVGIG (reference sequence). V lost 2 bases, J lost 6 bases, and 6 bases stayed unmatched. The CDR3 has 14 amino acids.

The chain combines TRBV20-1 with TRBJ2-1; D could derive from TRBD1 or TRBD2 (5 bases each). In germline, CDR1 is DFQATT, CDR2 SNEGSKA (reference sequence). The CDR3 is 11 residues long. V gave up 5 bases and J gave up 6 bases, with 8 bases separating them. CDR3 protein: CSAGDANEQFF. The CDR3 DNA sequence: TGCAGTGCTGGGGACGCCAATGAGCAGTTCTTC.

V is TRBV20-1 and J is TRBJ2-7; 7 bases map to TRBD1. Trimming at V came to 5 bases and at J to 1 base, leaving 5 bases not matched to a gene. The CDR3 covers 13 residues. The V gene's germline CDR1 is DFQATT and CDR2 SNEGSKA (reference sequence). CDR3 region: CSACRDSSYEQYF. Written as DNA, the CDR3 is TGCAGTGCTTGCCGGGACAGTTCCTACGAGCAGTACTTC.

The rearrangement joins TRBV20-1 to TRBJ2-5, with 7 bases identical to TRBD2. V trimming: 0 bases; J trimming: 2 bases; junction bases outside the gene matches: 6. Germline CDR1 and CDR2: DFQATT and SNEGSKA (reference sequence). The CDR3 loop spans 15 amino acids. The CDR3 sequence is CSARDFSGGQETQYF. The CDR3 DNA is TGCAGTGCTAGAGATTTTTCGGGGGGACAAGAGACCCAGTACTTC.

This chain links TRBV20-1 with TRBJ1-1; 7 bases agree with TRBD1. There are 13 residues in the CDR3. CDR1 and CDR2 from the germline V gene are DFQATT and SNEGSKA (reference sequence). J gave up 1 base and V 4 bases, and 3 bases lay outside the gene matches. The CDR3 sequence: CSATRQGNTEAFF. Here the CDR3 DNA reads TGCAGTGCTACTAGACAGGGGAACACTGAAGCTTTCTTT.